These T cell receptor beta chains were read from a single sample in a study of cytomegalovirus exposure and HLA in healthy donors. The table came from immunoSEQ multiplex PCR; TCRdb's copy has only in-frame clones and leaves some out. The sample contains some 240,000 clones, about nine tenths of which appear only once. The sample taken for sequencing was PBMCs. The receptors here all came from a woman younger than 35 in good health and CMV-seropositive. Both conserved end residues are part of each CDR3. Fields, in order: D gene, V gene, clone size, J gene, CDR3 protein, CDR3 DNA. A D gene is named only where the DNA matches it firmly. Clone size, where shown, is once, few, many, or a class for clones that have expanded.

TRBD1	TRBV29-1	few	TRBJ1-5	CSARQGDQPQHF	TGCAGCGCCAGACAGGGGGATCAGCCCCAGCATTTT
TRBD1	TRBV28	-	TRBJ2-1	CASSSPGDSRSYNEQFF	TGTGCCAGCAGTTCGCCTGGGGACAGCCGCTCCTACAATGAGCAGTTCTTC
TRBD1	TRBV27	-	TRBJ1-4	CASSTFDRGNEKLFF	TGTGCCAGCAGTACCTTCGACAGGGGAAATGAAAAACTGTTTTTT
TRBD1	TRBV30	-	TRBJ1-2	CAFHRGPMTF	TGTGCCTTTCACAGGGGACCTATGACCTTC
-	TRBV30	-	TRBJ2-1	CAWSVGAGNNEQFF	TGTGCCTGGAGTGTGGGGGCAGGGAACAATGAGCAGTTCTTC
TRBD1	TRBV11-2	-	TRBJ1-1	CASSSTGLNTEAFF	TGTGCCAGCAGCTCGACAGGGTTGAACACTGAAGCTTTCTTT
TRBD1	TRBV27	-	TRBJ2-7	CASNPGQTLYEQYF	TGTGCCAGCAATCCGGGACAGACGTTGTACGAGCAGTACTTC
-	TRBV9	-	TRBJ1-3	CASSVGARATGNTIYF	TGTGCCAGCAGCGTAGGTGCCAGGGCCACTGGAAACACCATATATTTT
TRBD1	TRBV27	-	TRBJ1-2	CASSLSKAGGFGYTF	TGTGCCAGCAGTTTATCGAAGGCAGGGGGATTCGGCTACACCTTC
TRBD1	TRBV29-1	few	TRBJ1-2	CSVVGTGAGYTF	TGCAGCGTAGTAGGGACAGGAGCTGGCTACACCTTC
-	TRBV27	once	TRBJ1-1	CASSFRASAEAFF	TGTGCCAGCAGTTTCAGGGCAAGCGCTGAAGCTTTCTTT
-	TRBV28	-	TRBJ1-2	CASTGGRDYGYTF	TGTGCCAGCACGGGGGGGAGGGACTATGGCTACACCTTC
TRBD1	TRBV27	-	TRBJ1-2	CASSHPGTGGDGYTF	TGTGCCAGCAGTCACCCCGGGACAGGGGGCGATGGCTACACCTTC
TRBD1	TRBV6-5	-	TRBJ2-1	CASSYRDRGEQFF	TGTGCCAGCAGTTACCGGGACAGGGGTGAGCAGTTCTTC
TRBD2	TRBV11-2	-	TRBJ2-7	CASSFSPTSGSLYEQYF	TGTGCCAGCAGCTTTTCCCCGACTAGCGGGAGCCTCTACGAGCAGTACTTC
-	TRBV5-1	-	TRBJ2-3	CASRLLTDTQYF	TGCGCCAGCAGACTCCTAACAGATACGCAGTATTTT
-	TRBV7-9	-	TRBJ1-1	CASSLGLGRVNTEAFF	TGTGCCAGCAGCTTAGGTTTGGGCAGGGTGAACACTGAAGCTTTCTTT
-	TRBV2	-	TRBJ2-7	CASSETGTPYEQYF	TGTGCCAGCAGTGAAACAGGGACGCCCTACGAGCAGTACTTC
-	TRBV28	-	TRBJ1-1	CASSFPRGTNTEAFF	TGTGCCAGCAGTTTTCCCAGGGGAACGAACACTGAAGCTTTCTTT
TRBD2	TRBV7-3	-	TRBJ2-1	CASSLFREDNEQFF	TGTGCCAGCAGCTTATTCCGGGAGGACAATGAGCAGTTCTTC
-	TRBV7-2	-	TRBJ1-5	CASSFGGVYSNQPQHF	TGTGCCAGCAGCTTTGGGGGGGTGTATAGCAATCAGCCCCAGCATTTT
TRBD1	TRBV5-1	once	TRBJ2-5	CASSFPGQQETQYF	TGCGCCAGCAGCTTCCCGGGACAGCAAGAGACCCAGTACTTC
-	TRBV7-7	-	TRBJ2-7	CASSLAAGLDYEQYF	TGTGCCAGCAGCCTGGCGGCAGGGTTAGACTACGAGCAGTACTTC
-	TRBV7-9	-	TRBJ2-7	CASSFSYYEQYF	TGTGCCAGCAGCTTCAGTTACTACGAGCAGTACTTC
TRBD1	TRBV18	-	TRBJ1-1	CASSPPVTGGAEAFF	TGTGCCAGCTCACCACCCGTGACAGGGGGAGCTGAAGCTTTCTTT
-	TRBV5-1	-	TRBJ2-1	CASSFARGGNEQFF	TGCGCCAGCAGCTTCGCGAGGGGGGGGAATGAGCAGTTCTTC
-	TRBV5-1	-	TRBJ1-1	CASSLDRDTEAFF	TGCGCCAGCAGCTTGGACAGGGATACTGAAGCTTTCTTT
TRBD2	TRBV28	-	TRBJ2-7	CASGLAGRAEQYF	TGTGCCAGCGGACTAGCGGGACGAGCCGAGCAGTACTTC
TRBD2	TRBV7-3	-	TRBJ2-2	CASSLNSGSTTGELFF	TGTGCCAGCAGCTTGAATAGCGGGAGTACCACCGGGGAGCTGTTTTTT
-	TRBV4-1	-	TRBJ2-7	CASSPLLDSEQYF	TGCGCCAGCAGCCCCCTACTGGACAGTGAGCAGTACTTC
-	TRBV18	few	TRBJ2-7	CATGPGALSYEQYF	TGTGCCACCGGTCCAGGGGCGCTCTCCTACGAGCAGTACTTC
-	TRBV13	-	TRBJ2-2	CASSLGGTPGELFF	TGTGCCAGCAGCTTAGGAGGGACTCCCGGGGAGCTGTTTTTT
-	TRBV5-1	few	TRBJ1-2	CASSLSAGGADYGYTF	TGCGCCAGCAGCTTGTCGGCGGGGGGCGCAGACTATGGCTACACCTTC
-	TRBV25-1	-	TRBJ1-2	CASSAQGYGYTF	TGTGCCAGCAGTGCCCAGGGCTATGGCTACACCTTC
-	TRBV25-1	-	TRBJ2-5	CASSGTRGDGETQYF	TGTGCCAGCAGTGGGACAAGGGGTGATGGAGAGACCCAGTACTTC
-	TRBV4-1	-	TRBJ2-2	CASSQGRANTGELFF	TGCGCCAGCAGCCAAGGCAGGGCTAACACCGGGGAGCTGTTTTTT
-	TRBV7-9	-	TRBJ2-7	CASSLVGVRYEQYF	TGTGCCAGCAGCTTGGTGGGAGTCCGGTACGAGCAGTACTTC
TRBD1	TRBV7-6	-	TRBJ1-3	CASSLAYRGSGNTIYF	TGTGCCAGCAGCTTAGCCTACAGGGGATCTGGAAACACCATATATTTT
-	TRBV9	-	TRBJ2-5	CASSVGAARETQYF	TGTGCCAGCAGCGTAGGGGCCGCCCGCGAGACCCAGTACTTC
-	TRBV27	-	TRBJ2-3	CASSGGTDTQYF	TGTGCCAGCAGCGGGGGCACAGATACGCAGTATTTT
TRBD1	TRBV7-9	-	TRBJ1-1	CASSPTGVLRAFF	TGTGCCAGCAGCCCAACAGGGGTCTTGAGAGCTTTCTTT
TRBD2	TRBV11-2	-	TRBJ2-7	CASTELVAGGPGYEQYF	TGTGCCAGCACCGAACTGGTAGCGGGAGGGCCTGGGTACGAGCAGTACTTC
TRBD2	TRBV11-1	-	TRBJ2-3	CASSLGTRDTQYF	TGTGCCAGCAGCTTGGGGACTAGGGATACGCAGTATTTT
-	TRBV15	-	TRBJ1-4	CATSNTGGNEKLFF	TGTGCCACCAGCAATACAGGTGGAAATGAAAAACTGTTTTTT
TRBD2	TRBV7-9	-	TRBJ2-1	CASSLWEGGLYNEQFF	TGTGCCAGCAGCTTATGGGAGGGAGGCCTCTACAATGAGCAGTTCTTC
-	TRBV10-3	-	TRBJ1-3	CAISESPLSTIYF	TGTGCCATCAGTGAGTCGCCACTTTCCACCATATATTTT